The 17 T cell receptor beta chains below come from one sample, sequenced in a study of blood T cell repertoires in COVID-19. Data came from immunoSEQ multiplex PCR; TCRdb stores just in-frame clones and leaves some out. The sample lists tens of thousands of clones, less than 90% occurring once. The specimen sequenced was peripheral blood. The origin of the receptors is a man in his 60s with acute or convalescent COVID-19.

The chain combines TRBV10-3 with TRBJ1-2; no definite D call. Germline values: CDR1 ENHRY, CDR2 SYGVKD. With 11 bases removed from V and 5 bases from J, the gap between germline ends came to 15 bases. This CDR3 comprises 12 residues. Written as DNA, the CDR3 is TGTGCCTTCTCTGAGGGATTATATGGCTACACCTTC. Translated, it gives CAFSEGLYGYTF.

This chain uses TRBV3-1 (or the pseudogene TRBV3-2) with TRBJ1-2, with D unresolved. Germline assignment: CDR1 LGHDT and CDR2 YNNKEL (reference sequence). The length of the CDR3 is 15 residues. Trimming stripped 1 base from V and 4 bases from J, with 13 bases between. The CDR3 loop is CASSQGTSPTYGYTF. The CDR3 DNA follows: TGTGCCAGCAGCCAAGGGACTTCCCCCACCTATGGCTACACCTTC.

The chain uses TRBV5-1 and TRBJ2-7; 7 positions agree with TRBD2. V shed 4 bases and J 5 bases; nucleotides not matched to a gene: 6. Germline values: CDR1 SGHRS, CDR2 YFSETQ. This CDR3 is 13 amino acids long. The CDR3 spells CASSATSPHEQYF. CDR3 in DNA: TGCGCCAGCAGCGCGACTAGCCCACACGAGCAGTACTTC. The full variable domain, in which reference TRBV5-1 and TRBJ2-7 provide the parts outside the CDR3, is KAGVTQTPRYLIKTRGQQVTLSCSPISGHRSVSWYQQTPGQGLQFLFEYFSETQRNKGNFPGRFSGRQFSNSRSEMNVSTLELGDSALYLCASSATSPHEQYFGPGTRLTVT.

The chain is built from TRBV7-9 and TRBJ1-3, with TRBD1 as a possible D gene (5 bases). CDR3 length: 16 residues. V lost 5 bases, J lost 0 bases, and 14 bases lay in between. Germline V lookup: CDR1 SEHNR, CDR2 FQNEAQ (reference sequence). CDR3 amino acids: CASSRQGALSGNTIYF. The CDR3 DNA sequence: TGTGCCAGCAGCCGTCAGGGTGCTCTCTCTGGAAACACCATATATTTT.

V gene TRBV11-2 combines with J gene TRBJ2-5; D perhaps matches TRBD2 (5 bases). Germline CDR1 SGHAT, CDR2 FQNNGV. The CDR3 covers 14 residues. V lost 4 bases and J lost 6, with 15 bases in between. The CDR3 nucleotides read TGTGCCAGCAGCTCGTTCCGGCAGCGGCAGACCCAGTACTTC. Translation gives CASSSFRQRQTQYF.

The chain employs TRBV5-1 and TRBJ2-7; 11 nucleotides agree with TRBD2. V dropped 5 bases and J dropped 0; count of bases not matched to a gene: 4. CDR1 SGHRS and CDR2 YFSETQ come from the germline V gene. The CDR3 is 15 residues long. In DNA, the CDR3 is TGCGCCAGCAGGTCTGGGACTAGCGGCTCCTACGAGCAGTACTTC. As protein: CASRSGTSGSYEQYF.

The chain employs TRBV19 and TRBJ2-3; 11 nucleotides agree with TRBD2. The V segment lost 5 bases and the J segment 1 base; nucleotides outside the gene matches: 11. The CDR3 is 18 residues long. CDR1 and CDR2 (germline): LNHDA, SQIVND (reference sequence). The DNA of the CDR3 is TGTGCCAGTAGTCCGTCTAGCGGGAGGATGGTTGGCACAGATACGCAGTATTTT. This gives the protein CASSPSSGRMVGTDTQYF.

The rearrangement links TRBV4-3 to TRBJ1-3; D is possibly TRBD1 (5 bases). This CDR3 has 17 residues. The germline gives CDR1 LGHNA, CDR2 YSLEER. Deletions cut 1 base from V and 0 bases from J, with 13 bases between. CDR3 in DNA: TGCGCCAGCAGCCAAGTTGCGGGAGGGGCCTCTGGAAACACCATATATTTT. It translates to CASSQVAGGASGNTIYF.

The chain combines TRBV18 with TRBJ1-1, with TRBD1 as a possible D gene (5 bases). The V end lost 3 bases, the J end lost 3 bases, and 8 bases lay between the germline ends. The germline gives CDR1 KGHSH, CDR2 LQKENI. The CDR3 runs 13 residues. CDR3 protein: CASSPQGYTEAFF. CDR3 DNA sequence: TGTGCCAGCTCACCGCAGGGTTACACTGAAGCTTTCTTT.

The CDR3 region is CATKTGPANTGELFF. DNA of the CDR3: TGTGCCACCAAGACAGGCCCAGCGAACACCGGGGAGCTGTTTTTT. This rearrangement joins TRBV27 to TRBJ2-2; perhaps TRBD1 as D (6 bases). Germline-derived CDR1 and CDR2 are MNHEY and SMNVEV (reference sequence). V was shortened by 10 bases and J by 0 bases, with 15 bases between the two germline ends. The CDR3 runs 15 residues.

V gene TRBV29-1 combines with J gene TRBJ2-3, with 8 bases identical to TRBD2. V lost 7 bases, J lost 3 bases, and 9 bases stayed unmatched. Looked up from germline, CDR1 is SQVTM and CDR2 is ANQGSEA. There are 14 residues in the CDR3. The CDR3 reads CSAVAGGRTDTQYF. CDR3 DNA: TGCAGCGCGGTTGCGGGGGGTAGAACAGATACGCAGTATTTT.

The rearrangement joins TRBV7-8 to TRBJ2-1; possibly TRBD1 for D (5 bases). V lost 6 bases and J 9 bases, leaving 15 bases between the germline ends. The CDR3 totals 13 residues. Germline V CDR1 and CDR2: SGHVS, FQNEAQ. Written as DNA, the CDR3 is TGTGCCAGCAGTTTTCAGGGAATGGCTGAGCAGTTCTTC. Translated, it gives CASSFQGMAEQFF.

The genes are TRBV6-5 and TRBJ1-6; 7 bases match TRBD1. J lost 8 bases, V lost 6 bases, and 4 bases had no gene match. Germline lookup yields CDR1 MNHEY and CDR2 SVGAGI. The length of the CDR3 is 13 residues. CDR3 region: CASRRDRDSPLHF. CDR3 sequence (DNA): TGTGCCAGCAGACGGGACAGAGATTCACCCCTCCACTTT.

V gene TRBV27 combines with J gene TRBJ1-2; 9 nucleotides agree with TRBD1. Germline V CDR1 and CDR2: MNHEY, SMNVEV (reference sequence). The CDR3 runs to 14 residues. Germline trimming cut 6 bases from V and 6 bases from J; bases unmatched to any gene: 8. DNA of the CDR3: TGTGCCAGCAGGCCAACAGGGGGCGCGCATGGCTACACCTTC. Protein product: CASRPTGGAHGYTF.

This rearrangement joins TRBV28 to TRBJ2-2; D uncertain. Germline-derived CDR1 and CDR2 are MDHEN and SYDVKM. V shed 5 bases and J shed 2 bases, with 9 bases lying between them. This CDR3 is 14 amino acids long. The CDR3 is CASSLLSNTGELFF. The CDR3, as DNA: TGTGCCAGCAGTCTACTTTCTAACACCGGGGAGCTGTTTTTT.

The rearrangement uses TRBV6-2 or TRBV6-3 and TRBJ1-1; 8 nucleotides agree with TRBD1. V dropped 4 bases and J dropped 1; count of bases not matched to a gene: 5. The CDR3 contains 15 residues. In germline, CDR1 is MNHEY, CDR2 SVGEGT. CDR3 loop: CASSLSGTGNTEAFF. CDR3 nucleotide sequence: TGTGCCAGCAGTTTGTCCGGGACAGGGAACACTGAAGCTTTCTTT.

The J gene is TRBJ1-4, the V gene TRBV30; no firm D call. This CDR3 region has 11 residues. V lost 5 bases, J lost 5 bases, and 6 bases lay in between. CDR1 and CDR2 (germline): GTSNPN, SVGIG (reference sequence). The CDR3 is CAWGPNEKLFF. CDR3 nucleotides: TGTGCCTGGGGACCGAATGAAAAACTGTTTTTT.